These T cell receptor beta chains were read from a single sample in a study of cytomegalovirus exposure and HLA in healthy donors. Data came from immunoSEQ multiplex PCR; TCRdb stores just in-frame clones and leaves some out. The data contain under 200,000 clones, 82% of them singletons. Material: PBMCs. The source is a girl aged 10 to 17 in good health and CMV-seropositive. The CDR3 runs from the conserved cysteine through the conserved F or W. The order of the fields is V gene, CDR3 protein.

>TRBV27
CASSWDRDVSGANVLTF
>TRBV18
CASSSRVDNTEAFF
>TRBV29-1
CSVSVTQARGAFF
>TRBV18
CASSPPTTGQNTEAFF
>TRBV5-4
CASSLGASGAVYEQFF
>TRBV6-5
CASSRGTEINYGYTF
>TRBV7-9
CASSWTGSGGSGANVLTF
>TRBV27
CASSSYSTLTGNTEAFF
>TRBV7-9
CASSPPRDRDSGNTIYF
>TRBV28
CASSLFSGAGRVNTEAFF